This T cell receptor (beta chain) was observed in a study of human T cells and chemical hapten exposure. Findings and limits, study-wide: Healthy individuals' immune responses may differ from those of donors, who had alopecia.

Of note for this clonotype: Its antigen is unidentified.

As to time point: pre-sensitization, week 0. This sample's treatment: therapeutic diphenylcyclopropenone sensitization with weekly scalp DPC. TCRdb called the RACE reads again in MiXCR, with one record for every CDR3 protein. This sample has 280,000 or so distinct CDR3 sequences; roughly 8% occur once, and the top ten carry about 1.2%. Germline CDR1 reads SGDLS; CDR2 reads YYNGEE. Trimming removed 0 bases from V and 13 bases from J, with 10 bases in between. The CDR3 contains 11 residues. This clonotype was obtained from a man aged 18 to 30 with alopecia areata. Some clones in this sample may be carry-over from other donors' samples. The sequences come from whole blood, collected in connection with sensitization to the hapten diphenylcyclopropenone (DPC). This chain connects TRBV9 to TRBJ1-2; D is uncertain. The CDR3 DNA reads TGTGCCAGCAGCGTAGGAAGGGTAGCCACCTTC. This sequence encodes CASSVGRVATF.